The table lists the clone carrying this TCR beta chain with many counts. The antigen is undetermined. The source of the sample is a study of T cells after posttransplantation cyclophosphamide. Notes on the study in general: Donor CD8+ memory clones often dominated recipient blood repertoires at later times. TRB overlap between skin or GI tissue T cells and blood was limited.

A marrow graft followed busulfan-fludarabine conditioning, with cyclophosphamide on days +3 and +4. Germline assignment: CDR1 ENHRY and CDR2 SYGVKD. The CDR3 is 14 residues long. Trimming pared 0 bases from V and 8 bases from J, leaving 11 bases between. Only in-frame clones appear in the TCRdb table, and some are missing; sequencing was by immunoSEQ multiplex PCR. This sample comprises approximately 11,000 clones, none seen once only. This sequence originates from a female patient aged 40 to 50 who received an allogeneic stem cell transplant from a related donor, was CMV-positive, and had no GVHD. Among the T cells, some may be from the graft donor. This sequence joins TRBV10-3 and TRBJ2-1, with D possibly matching TRBD2 (6 bases). The starting material was PBMCs, obtained after allogeneic stem cell transplant with posttransplant cyclophosphamide. The CDR3 coding sequence is TGTGCCATCAGTGAGTCGACTAGTTTTGATGAGCAGTTCTTC. Its translation: CAISESTSFDEQFF.